The 11 T cell receptor beta chains reported below all come from one sample, sequenced in a study of blood T cell repertoires in COVID-19. The data were produced by immunoSEQ multiplex PCR, yet TCRdb's version contains in-frame clones alone and is incomplete. The data hold some 370,000 clones, with 90% observed a single time. Sequencing used peripheral blood. Receptor source: a young man with active or convalescent COVID-19.

The chain couples TRBV29-1 to TRBJ1-1; no firm D call. Trimming left V 7 bases short and J 0 bases short, with 6 bases between. Per germline, CDR1 SQVTM and CDR2 ANQGSEA. The CDR3 consists of 11 residues. The CDR3 spells CSAIVNTEAFF. The CDR3 DNA follows: TGCAGCGCGATAGTGAACACTGAAGCTTTCTTT.

The rearrangement joins TRBV7-9 to TRBJ2-4; TRBD1 matches 8 bases. Trimming at V came to 7 bases and at J to 0 bases, leaving 11 bases not matched to a gene. The CDR3 length is 17 residues. Germline V lookup: CDR1 SEHNR, CDR2 FQNEAQ (reference sequence). CDR3 nucleotides: TGTGCCAGCAACTCCCCGGGACAGGCGAAAGCCAAAAACATTCAGTACTTC. The encoded protein is CASNSPGQAKAKNIQYF.

The chain combines TRBV5-6 with TRBJ2-3; tentative D call: TRBD2 (5 bases). The CDR3 contains 16 residues. With 2 bases removed from V and 1 base from J, the gap between germline ends came to 14 bases. Germline V lookup: CDR1 SGHDT, CDR2 YYEEEE. Written as DNA, the CDR3 is TGTGCCAGCAGCTTTTGGGGAGTATACGGCACAGATACGCAGTATTTT. Translation: CASSFWGVYGTDTQYF.

The J gene is TRBJ2-2, the V gene TRBV6-5, with a possible D match to TRBD1 (6 bases). The CDR3 covers 15 residues. Germline CDR1 is MNHEY and CDR2 is SVGAGI. V gave up 6 bases and J gave up 0 bases, with 11 bases separating them. CDR3 nucleotides: TGTGCCAGCAGGCAGACAGGAGCGAACACCGGGGAGCTGTTTTTT. It encodes CASRQTGANTGELFF.

This clone was recorded only once. The rearrangement links TRBV10-3 to TRBJ1-2; D is perhaps TRBD1 (5 bases). From germline, CDR1 is ENHRY and CDR2 SYGVKD. The CDR3 sequence is 13 residues long. Trimming took off 7 bases at V and 7 bases at J, with 16 bases between the two ends. CDR3 sequence reads: CAIMEGSAIGYTF. As DNA, the CDR3 is TGTGCCATCATGGAGGGGAGCGCAATTGGCTACACCTTC.

V gene TRBV18 combines with J gene TRBJ2-7, with 10 positions matching TRBD2. Germline V lookup: CDR1 KGHSH, CDR2 LQKENI. J gave up 0 bases and V 0 bases, and 5 bases lay outside the gene matches. CDR3 length: 17 amino acids. CDR3 sequence (DNA): TGTGCCAGCTCACCACCAAACCGACTAGCGGGCTCCTACGAGCAGTACTTC. Residues: CASSPPNRLAGSYEQYF.

The chain couples TRBV4-2 to TRBJ1-4; D remains unclear. V lost 1 base and J lost 0, with 12 bases in between. The CDR3 sequence is 17 residues long. From germline, CDR1 is LGHNA and CDR2 YNFKEQ. The CDR3 nucleotides are TGTGCCAGCAGCCAAGTAAGAGGGATGGCAACTAATGAAAAACTGTTTTTT. Translating gives CASSQVRGMATNEKLFF.

In its sample, this clone was seen once. The chain couples TRBV24-1 to TRBJ1-5; no firm D call. Germline CDR1 is KGHDR and CDR2 is SFDVKD. Trimming removed 9 bases at V and 0 bases at J, with 14 bases between. The CDR3 covers 15 residues. The CDR3 DNA is TGTGCCACCGCTTCCGGGGTTCATAGCAATCAGCCCCAGCATTTT. Protein sequence: CATASGVHSNQPQHF.

The count of this clone is one. V gene TRBV19 combines with J gene TRBJ1-1, with 7 positions matching TRBD1. The V gene's germline CDR1 is LNHDA and CDR2 SQIVND (reference sequence). The CDR3 runs 16 residues. The ends lost 1 base at V and 7 bases at J; junction bases unmatched: 12. CDR3 amino acids: CASSIARYRDRSEAFF. CDR3 nucleotide sequence: TGTGCCAGTAGTATAGCTCGATATCGGGACAGAAGTGAAGCTTTCTTT. The complete variable domain, with remaining parts taken from reference TRBV19 and TRBJ1-1, reads DGGITQSPKYLFRKEGQNVTLSCEQNLNHDAMYWYRQDPGQGLRLIYYSQIVNDFQKGDIAEGYSVSREKKESFPLTVTSAQKNPTAFYLCASSIARYRDRSEAFFGQGTRLTVV.

In this sample, this clone turned up a few times. The chain has TRBV28 and TRBJ2-1; 8 positions agree with TRBD1. Looked up from germline, CDR1 is MDHEN and CDR2 is SYDVKM. J lost 4 bases, V lost 6 bases, and 20 bases had no gene match. The length of the CDR3 is 19 residues. CDR3: CASRTMGQVLASQYNEQFF. The CDR3 DNA sequence: TGTGCCAGCAGGACAATGGGACAGGTACTAGCCTCTCAATACAATGAGCAGTTCTTC. Full variable domain (remainder filled in from reference TRBV28 and TRBJ2-1): DVKVTQSSRYLVKRTGEKVFLECVQDMDHENMFWYRQDPGLGLRLIYFSYDVKMKEKGDIPEGYSVSREKKERFSLILESASTNQTSMYLCASRTMGQVLASQYNEQFFGPGTRLTVL.

This sequence joins TRBV21-1 and TRBJ2-7; TRBD1 is the table's D call, not checked against the DNA. TRBV21-1 is designated a pseudogene. CDR3 size: 18 residues. Here the CDR3 reads CASSKAWTRGGSPYEQYF. The CDR3 DNA reads as TGTGCCAGCAGCAAAGCTTGGACGAGAGGGGGATCTCCCTACGAGCAGTACTTC.